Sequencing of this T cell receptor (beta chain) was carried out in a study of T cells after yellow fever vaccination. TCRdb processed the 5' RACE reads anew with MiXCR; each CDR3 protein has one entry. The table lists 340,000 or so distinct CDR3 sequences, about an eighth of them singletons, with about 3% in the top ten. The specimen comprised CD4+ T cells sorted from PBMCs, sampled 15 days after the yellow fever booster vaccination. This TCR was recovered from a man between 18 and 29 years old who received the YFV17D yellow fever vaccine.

CDR3 loop: CASSLDRLAGGGETQYF. In DNA, the CDR3 is TGTGCCAGCAGCTTAGACCGCCTAGCGGGGGGTGGGGAGACCCAGTACTTC. The chain links TRBV7-2 to TRBJ2-5; 11 bases agree with TRBD2. The V and J ends lost 1 base and 5 bases, in that order; junction bases with no gene match: 9. The CDR3 covers 17 residues. CDR1 is SGHTA, CDR2 FQGNSA, per germline.